This TCR beta chain was retrieved from a study of cytomegalovirus exposure and HLA in healthy donors. Notes on the study in general: Data from an earlier analysis indicated that most TCR beta V segments were productive either about 87% or about 30% of the time. Published work reported that the classifier diagnosed cytomegalovirus status with high specificity and sensitivity.

In the case of this clone: Its antigen is still unknown.

Germline loops: CDR1 MNHEY, CDR2 SMNVEV (reference sequence). CDR3 length: 13 residues. Trimming stripped 9 bases from V and 6 bases from J, with 15 bases between. The PCR made use of 60 Vbeta and 13 Jbeta primers. The assay was immunoSEQ multiplex PCR, and TCRdb's table has in-frame clones only and misses some. The sample shows about 190,000 clones, about four fifths of them seen only once. The genes are TRBV27 and TRBJ1-5, with D maybe TRBD1 (6 bases). Source material: PBMCs. This clonotype was sampled from a man aged 45 to 65 in good health and CMV-seronegative. Here the CDR3 DNA reads TGTGCCAGTCGACCCCAGGGGCGTCAGCCCCAGCATTTT. Its translation: CASRPQGRQPQHF.